This TCR beta chain was retrieved from a study of shared clonotypes between healthy human individuals. Study-wide context: CD4 naive and CD4 memory each took three plates per donor, while CD8 naive took two and CD8 memory one.

Germline assignment: CDR1 MNHEY and CDR2 SVGAGI. The CDR3 runs to 14 residues. Unmatched junction bases numbered 4, after V lost 5 bases and J lost 2 bases. Broader study findings: A handful of donors showed sharing of around 5.3% of naive CD4 clonotypes.

The deep-level immunoSEQ assay was used. The method was immunoSEQ multiplex PCR; TCRdb's version includes in-frame clones alone and lacks a portion of them. The repertoire includes approximately 2.4 million clones, approximately 95% of them detected once, and less than 0.15% sits in the top ten. Regarding this clone: Its antigen remains unknown.

The sequence was collected from a man between 18 and 35 years old in good health. The J gene is TRBJ2-7, the V gene TRBV6-5; 9 nucleotides match TRBD2. Material for sequencing was naive CD4+ T cells sorted from blood. The subset denotes: CD45RA+ positively selected. The CDR3: CASSMTSGPYEQYF. CDR3 in DNA: TGTGCCAGCAGTATGACTAGCGGACCCTACGAGCAGTACTTC.